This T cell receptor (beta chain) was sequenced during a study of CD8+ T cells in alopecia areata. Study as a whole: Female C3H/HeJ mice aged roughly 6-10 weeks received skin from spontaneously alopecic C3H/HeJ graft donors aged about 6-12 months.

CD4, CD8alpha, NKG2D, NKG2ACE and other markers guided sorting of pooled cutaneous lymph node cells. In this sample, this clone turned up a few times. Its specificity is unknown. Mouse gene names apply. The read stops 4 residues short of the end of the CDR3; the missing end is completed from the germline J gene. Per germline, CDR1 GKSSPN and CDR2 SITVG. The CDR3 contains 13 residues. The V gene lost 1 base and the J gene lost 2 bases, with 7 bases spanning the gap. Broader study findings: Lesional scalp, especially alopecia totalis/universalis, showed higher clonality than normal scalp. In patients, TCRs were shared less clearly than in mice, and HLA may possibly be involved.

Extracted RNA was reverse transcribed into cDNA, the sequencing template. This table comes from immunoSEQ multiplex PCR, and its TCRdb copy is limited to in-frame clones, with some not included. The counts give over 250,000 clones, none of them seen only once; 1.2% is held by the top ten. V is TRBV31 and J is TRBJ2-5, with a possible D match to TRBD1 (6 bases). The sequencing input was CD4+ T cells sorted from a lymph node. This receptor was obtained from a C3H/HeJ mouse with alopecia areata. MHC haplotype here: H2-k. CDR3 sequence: CAWSQGVQDTQYF. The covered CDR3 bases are TGTGCCTGGAGTCAGGGGGTCCAAGAC.